The present entry profiles one T cell receptor beta chain with its context. Antigen specificity is unknown. This CDR3 spans 15 amino acids. Germline V CDR1 and CDR2: LGHNA, YNFKEQ. Between the trimmed V and J ends, which lost 4 bases and 4 bases, there was a span of 16 bases. The entry originates in a study of cytomegalovirus exposure and HLA in healthy donors. The PCR was carried out with 60 Vbeta primers and 13 Jbeta primers. Some clones are missing from TCRdb's copy, which holds only in-frame ones; the method was immunoSEQ multiplex PCR. The sample lists 150,000 to 200,000 clones; 78% were seen once. Findings and caveats of the study: TCR beta chain V- and J-gene trimming was linked, in a later analysis, to a missense variant in DCLRE1C. Links to common viral pathogens appeared, in a later analysis, for several of the most significant clusters. Donors were assumed by presence/absence analyses to have roughly uniform sequencing depth. Accurate prediction of HLA-A and HLA-B alleles (for most subjects) was reportedly achieved from TCR beta sequences.

The chain links TRBV4-2 to TRBJ1-2; D is undetermined. The source is a woman in her 40s in good health and CMV-seronegative. Material: PBMCs. The CDR3 bases are TGTGCCAGCAGCCGAGCCCTCAGGTCATCCTATGGCTACACCTTC. Translation: CASSRALRSSYGYTF.